The 9 T cell receptor beta chains presented below share a single source sample, sequenced in a study of blood T cell repertoires in COVID-19 (TCRdb year 2020). The method was the immunoSEQ multiplex PCR assay. The immuneACCESS repertoire file appears here via TCRdb, limited to in-frame rearrangements. These files lack a portion of the clones; in checked studies, under half of the deficit traces to unresolved V genes, and the cause of the others is not known. Here the sample has a few hundred thousand clones; approximately 85% occur a single time. The ten largest account for roughly 7% of the sample. Sequencing was performed on peripheral blood. The origin of the receptors is a human donor in a cohort sampled during active COVID-19.

V and J are TRBV5-1 and TRBJ1-1; a weak D match, TRBD1 (6 bases). CDR1 SGHRS and CDR2 YFSETQ come from the germline V gene. Trimming removed 5 bases from V and 7 bases from J, with 9 bases in between. The CDR3 is 11 amino acids. For the CDR3, the DNA is TGCGCCAGCAGACAGGACAGTGAAGCTTTCTTT. Translating it yields CASRQDSEAFF.

The chain couples TRBV30 to TRBJ1-2, with 7 bases that match TRBD1. This CDR3 is 16 amino acids long. Looked up from germline, CDR1 is GTSNPN and CDR2 is SVGIG (reference sequence). V shed 2 bases and J 5 bases; nucleotides not matched to a gene: 14. The CDR3 loop is CAWSRGFRQGTYGYTF. CDR3 bases: TGTGCCTGGAGTCGGGGGTTCAGACAGGGAACGTATGGCTACACCTTC.

The chain recombines TRBV18 with TRBJ1-2, with TRBD1 as a possible D gene (5 bases). This CDR3 contains 13 residues. Trimming cost V 0 bases and J 4 bases, with 6 bases left between them. The germline V gene has CDR1 KGHSH and CDR2 LQKENI. This CDR3 is CASSPPGVYGYTF. The CDR3 bases are TGTGCCAGCTCACCACCAGGGGTCTATGGCTACACCTTC.

The chain has TRBV5-8 and TRBJ2-7; TRBD1 agrees at 8 bases. Germline trimming cut 5 bases from V and 3 bases from J; bases unmatched to any gene: 10. Germline lookup yields CDR1 SGHTS and CDR2 YDEGEE. The CDR3 runs to 15 residues. The CDR3 nucleotides read TGTGCCAGCAGGCCGGGACAGGCAGAGCTCTACGAGCAGTACTTC. Translated, it gives CASRPGQAELYEQYF.

The chain employs TRBV7-3 and TRBJ1-1, with 11 bases that match TRBD1. The CDR3 consists of 16 residues. J was trimmed by 5 bases and V by 5 bases; bases with no gene match: 10. CDR1 and CDR2 (germline): SGHTA, FQGTGA. The CDR3 DNA sequence: TGTGCCAGCAGCCCCGGGACAGGGGGAAGAAGGACTGAAGCTTTCTTT. It codes for CASSPGTGGRRTEAFF. The variable domain in full, with the rest retrieved from reference TRBV7-3 and TRBJ1-1, is GAGVSQTPSNKVTEKGKYVELRCDPISGHTALYWYRQSLGQGPEFLIYFQGTGAADDSGLPNDRFFAVRPEGSVSTLKIQRTERGDSAVYLCASSPGTGGRRTEAFFGQGTRLTVV.

This clone was counted a single time. J is TRBJ1-2 and V is TRBV12-3 or TRBV12-4, with D perhaps TRBD1 (6 bases). V was cut by 8 bases and J by 7 bases, with 17 bases left in between. This CDR3 has 13 amino acids. In DNA form, the CDR3 reads TGTGCCAGCGGAAGACAGGAGAAGGGTGGCTACACCTTC. Translation: CASGRQEKGGYTF.

The chain joins TRBV12-3 or TRBV12-4 to TRBJ1-3, with D tentatively TRBD1 (5 bases). Trimming pared 5 bases from V and 1 base from J, leaving 6 bases between. CDR3 length equals 13 residues. CDR3 bases: TGTGCCAGCAGTGCAGGGTCTGGAAACACCATATATTTT. It specifies CASSAGSGNTIYF.

The table lists this clone with a few counts. The chain is built from TRBV11-2 and TRBJ1-1, with a tentative D call TRBD1 (5 bases). The V end was cut by 5 bases, the J end by 6 bases, with 13 bases between. There are 13 residues in the CDR3. Germline CDR1 reads SGHAT; CDR2 reads FQNNGV. The CDR3 DNA is TGTGCCAGCAGCCATGCCGCGGGACCTGAAGCTTTCTTT. Amino acids: CASSHAAGPEAFF. Full variable domain (rest looked up from reference TRBV11-2 and TRBJ1-1): EAGVAQSPRYKIIEKRQSVAFWCNPISGHATLYWYQQILGQGPKLLIQFQNNGVVDDSQLPKDRFSAERLKGVDSTLKIQPAKLEDSAVYLCASSHAAGPEAFFGQGTRLTVV.

This sequence joins TRBV19 and TRBJ1-4, with D possibly being TRBD1 (5 bases). The V end lost 6 bases, the J end lost 7 bases, and 12 bases lay between the germline ends. The CDR3 length is 13 residues. Germline V gene data show CDR1 as LNHDA and CDR2 as SQIVND (reference sequence). The CDR3 here is CASRTGGSEKLFF. CDR3 bases: TGTGCCAGTAGGACGGGGGGAAGTGAAAAACTGTTTTTT.